These 20 T cell receptor beta chains were all obtained from the same sample, sequenced in a study of glioma-infiltrating T cells after dendritic cell vaccination. Assay: immunoSEQ multiplex PCR; the TCRdb copy retains only in-frame clones and omits some. The data contain some 73,000 clones, about 80% of them singletons. The source material was blood, sampled before dendritic cell vaccination. These receptors all stem from a human donor with glioblastoma.

This clone was counted only a few times. V and J are TRBV7-9 and TRBJ2-2; D gene unclear. Looked up from germline, CDR1 is SEHNR and CDR2 is FQNEAQ (reference sequence). CDR3 length: 15 residues. Trimming pared 5 bases from V and 0 bases from J, leaving 10 bases between. This CDR3 is CASSQEYANTGELFF. The CDR3 DNA reads as TGTGCCAGCAGCCAAGAGTACGCGAACACCGGGGAGCTGTTTTTT.

This chain connects TRBV6-5 to TRBJ2-7; 7 positions match TRBD1. The CDR3 is made up of 15 amino acids. Trimming took 5 bases from V and 1 from J; bases not matched to a gene: 8. The germline gives CDR1 MNHEY, CDR2 SVGAGI. The CDR3 spells CASSPPGGRSYEQYF. The CDR3 DNA reads TGTGCCAGCAGTCCCCCAGGGGGACGATCCTACGAGCAGTACTTC.

In its sample, this clone was seen a few times. The CDR3 is CASSDSDRNEQFF. The CDR3 DNA reads as TGTGCCAGCAGTGACTCGGACAGGAATGAGCAGTTCTTC. The gene calls are TRBV6-4 and TRBJ2-1, with 7 positions matching TRBD1. CDR1 is MRHNA and CDR2 is SNTAGT in the germline V gene. This CDR3 is 13 amino acids long. The V gene end was trimmed by 0 bases and the J gene end by 7 bases; junction bases not matched to a gene: 0.

This clone was seen more than once but under ten times. The chain uses TRBV11-2 and TRBJ2-1; TRBD1 agrees at 10 bases. V lost 5 bases and J lost 8; bases outside the gene matches: 12. Germline V gene data show CDR1 as SGHAT and CDR2 as FQNNGV. The CDR3 runs to 16 residues. The CDR3 coding sequence is TGTGCCAGCAGCGCCTCAAGGACAGGGGGGCGCTATGAGCAGTTCTTC. Its protein is CASSASRTGGRYEQFF.

The chain is built from TRBV6-1 and TRBJ1-1; perhaps TRBD1 as D (5 bases). Germline V gene sequence: CDR1 MNHNS, CDR2 SASEGT. The CDR3 is made up of 14 amino acids. Trimming pared 6 bases from V and 5 bases from J, leaving 16 bases between. This CDR3 is CASRGPGRGTEAFF. CDR3 DNA: TGTGCCAGCAGAGGCCCTGGCCGGGGGACTGAAGCTTTCTTT.

The chain joins TRBV10-3 to TRBJ1-1; TRBD1 agrees at 9 bases. The germline V gene encodes CDR1 ENHRY and CDR2 SYGVKD. V was clipped by 8 bases and J by 4 bases; unmatched bases: 5. The CDR3 has 13 residues. The chain's CDR3 is CAIRTGESTEAFF. CDR3 sequence (DNA): TGTGCCATCCGGACAGGGGAGAGCACTGAAGCTTTCTTT.

This rearrangement joins TRBV5-1 to TRBJ1-3; D perhaps matches TRBD1 (5 bases). V lost 2 bases to trimming and J lost 3 bases, with 9 bases between them. The germline CDR1 and CDR2 sequences are SGHRS and YFSETQ. The CDR3 contains 14 residues. CDR3 DNA: TGCGCCAGCAGCTTATCAGGGAATGGAAACACCATATATTTT. The encoded protein is CASSLSGNGNTIYF.

The chain carries TRBV18 and TRBJ2-7; TRBD1 agrees at 9 bases. CDR1 is KGHSH, CDR2 LQKENI, per germline. This CDR3 has 15 residues. The J segment lost 5 bases and the V segment lost 1 base, leaving 6 bases of the junction unmatched. CDR3 sequence reads: CASSPLQGAQHEQYF. In DNA, the CDR3 is TGTGCCAGCTCACCACTACAGGGGGCGCAGCACGAGCAGTACTTC.

The V and J genes are TRBV18 and TRBJ1-1, with 9 bases lining up with TRBD1. After removal of 6 bases from V and 0 bases from J, the junction contained 5 bases not matched to a gene. The CDR3 has 15 residues. Germline CDR1 is KGHSH and CDR2 is LQKENI. For the CDR3, the DNA is TGTGCCAGCTCCCGACAGGGGGACCTGAACACTGAAGCTTTCTTT. Protein sequence: CASSRQGDLNTEAFF. Based on the CDR3 plus reference TRBV18 and TRBJ1-1, the full variable domain is NAGVMQNPRHLVRRRGQEARLRCSPMKGHSHVYWYRQLPEEGLKFMVYLQKENIIDESGMPKERFSAEFPKEGPSILRIQQVVRGDSAAYFCASSRQGDLNTEAFFGQGTRLTVV.

The chain is built from TRBV5-1 and TRBJ2-5; 13 positions agree with TRBD2. The CDR3 spans 16 residues. J was trimmed by 5 bases and V by 0 bases; bases with no gene match: 4. CDR1 and CDR2 (germline): SGHRS, YFSETQ. The CDR3 loop is CASSLAGLAGVETQYF. The CDR3 region has the DNA TGCGCCAGCAGCTTGGCCGGACTAGCGGGAGTTGAGACCCAGTACTTC.

The chain employs TRBV10-1 and TRBJ1-6, with a tentative D call TRBD1 (5 bases). CDR1 is WNHNN, CDR2 SYGVQD, per germline (reference sequence). V was trimmed by 8 bases and J by 5 bases, leaving 16 bases between them. CDR3 size: 15 residues. The CDR3 loop is CASQKDRGNNSPLHF. CDR3 sequence (DNA): TGCGCCAGCCAGAAAGACAGAGGCAATAATTCACCCCTCCACTTT.

The J gene is TRBJ1-5, the V gene TRBV6-5; possible D gene TRBD1, 6 bases. V was pared by 8 bases and J by 6 bases, with 17 bases between. The CDR3 is made up of 14 amino acids. Germline loops: CDR1 MNHEY, CDR2 SVGAGI. This chain's CDR3 is CASDTYRVGQPQHF. The CDR3 DNA reads TGTGCCAGCGATACGTACAGGGTAGGTCAGCCCCAGCATTTT.

The chain links TRBV7-2 to TRBJ1-6; TRBD1 might be the D (6 bases). This CDR3 comprises 15 residues. Germline V gives CDR1 SGHTA, CDR2 FQGNSA. V lost 1 base and J 9 bases, leaving 13 bases between the germline ends. The CDR3 DNA is TGTGCCAGCAGCTTAGAAGGGGGTCCCAGTTCACCCCTCCACTTT. Protein: CASSLEGGPSSPLHF. Together with reference TRBV7-2 and TRBJ1-6, the CDR3 gives the full variable domain: GAGVSQSPSNKVTEKGKDVELRCDPISGHTALYWYRQSLGQGLEFLIYFQGNSAPDKSGLPSDRFSAERTGGSVSTLTIQRTQQEDSAVYLCASSLEGGPSSPLHFGNGTRLTVT.

The chain uses TRBV19 and TRBJ1-5; D gene ambiguous. With 7 bases removed from V and 1 base from J, the gap between germline ends came to 11 bases. Per the germline V gene, CDR1 is LNHDA and CDR2 is SQIVND (reference sequence). The CDR3 is 14 amino acids. The CDR3 DNA reads as TGTGCCAGTAATGTGTGGGCCAGCAATCAGCCCCAGCATTTT. The encoded protein is CASNVWASNQPQHF.

The rearrangement uses TRBV9 and TRBJ2-2, with 10 bases fitting TRBD2. The V and J ends lost 0 bases and 6 bases, in that order; junction bases with no gene match: 5. Germline CDR1 reads SGDLS; CDR2 reads YYNGEE. The length of the CDR3 is 16 residues. CDR3 protein: CASSVAQLAGAGELFF. Written as DNA, the CDR3 is TGTGCCAGCAGCGTAGCTCAGCTAGCGGGAGCCGGGGAGCTGTTTTTT.

The rearrangement joins TRBV6-1 to TRBJ1-4; 8 bases map to TRBD1. Germline values: CDR1 MNHNS, CDR2 SASEGT. V lost 6 bases and J lost 7; bases outside the gene matches: 10. This CDR3 region has 15 residues. CDR3 bases: TGTGCCAGCAGCGTGCAGGGGGCATATGGTGAAAAACTGTTTTTT. Translated, it gives CASSVQGAYGEKLFF.

This chain connects TRBV25-1 to TRBJ1-1, with D possibly TRBD1 on 5 matching bases. This CDR3 is built from 13 residues. Germline V gene lookup returns CDR1 MGHDK and CDR2 SYGVNS. Trimming removed 7 bases at V and 5 bases at J, with 14 bases between. The CDR3 loop reads CASKGQGMTEAFF. The CDR3 coding sequence is TGTGCCAGCAAAGGGCAGGGAATGACTGAAGCTTTCTTT. The full variable domain, completed using reference TRBV25-1 and TRBJ1-1, is EADIYQTPRYLVIGTGKKITLECSQTMGHDKMYWYQQDPGMELHLIHYSYGVNSTEKGDLSSESTVSRIRTEHFPLTLESARPSHTSQYLCASKGQGMTEAFFGQGTRLTVV.

This rearrangement joins TRBV2 to TRBJ2-7; maybe TRBD2 (6 bases). The CDR3 sequence is 13 residues long. V was trimmed by 7 bases and J by 6 bases, leaving 16 bases between them. Germline V CDR1 and CDR2: SNHLY, FYNNEI. CDR3 DNA: TGTGCCAGCAAAGTTGGAGGGCCGGGCGAGCAGTACGTC. It is translated as CASKVGGPGEQYV.

In its sample, this clone was seen a few times. CDR3 nucleotides: TGTGCCAGCAGCCCAGTCTGGGGCACAGGGGAGACCCAGTACTTC. Amino acid sequence: CASSPVWGTGETQYF. The genes are TRBV5-4 and TRBJ2-5; TRBD1 might be the D (6 bases). Germline CDR1 and CDR2: SGHNT and YYREEE (reference sequence). The CDR3 has 15 residues. The V gene lost 4 bases and the J gene lost 5 bases, with 18 bases spanning the gap.

The chain links TRBV7-8 to TRBJ2-5; 8 bases line up with TRBD2. Per germline, CDR1 SGHVS and CDR2 FQNEAQ. The CDR3 extends over 16 amino acids. V dropped 1 base and J dropped 5; count of bases not matched to a gene: 9. CDR3 DNA: TGTGCCAGCAGCTTAGGGACTAGCTCCGGGGGGGAGACCCAGTACTTC. As protein: CASSLGTSSGGETQYF.